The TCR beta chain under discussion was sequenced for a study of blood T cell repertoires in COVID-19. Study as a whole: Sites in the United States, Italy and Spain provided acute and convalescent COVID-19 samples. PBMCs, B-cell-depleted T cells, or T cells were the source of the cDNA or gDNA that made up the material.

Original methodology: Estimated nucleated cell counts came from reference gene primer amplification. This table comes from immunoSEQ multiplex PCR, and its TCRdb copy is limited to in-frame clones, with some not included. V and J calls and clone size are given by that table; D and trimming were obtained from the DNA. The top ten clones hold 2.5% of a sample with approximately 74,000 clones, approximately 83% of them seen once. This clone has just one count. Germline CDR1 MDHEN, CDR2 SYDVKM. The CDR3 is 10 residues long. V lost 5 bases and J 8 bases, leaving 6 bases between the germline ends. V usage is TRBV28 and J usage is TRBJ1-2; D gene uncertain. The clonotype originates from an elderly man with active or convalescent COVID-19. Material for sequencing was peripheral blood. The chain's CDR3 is CASSARGYTF. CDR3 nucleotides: TGTGCCAGCAGTGCGAGGGGCTACACCTTC.